This TCR beta chain stems from a study of T cells after yellow fever vaccination. Whole-study context: SMART-Seq v4 Ultra Low Input handled preparation of low-cell-number fractions.

Whole-study findings and limits: Weaker, the secondary response peaked sooner, at day 5 versus 15. A large majority of primary-vaccination clones showed up again after the booster (96% CD4, around 90% CD8).

TCRdb reprocessed the 5' RACE reads via MiXCR and lists one record per CDR3 protein. The top ten clones hold 3.2% of a sample with about 210,000 distinct CDR3 sequences, approximately 3.3% of them seen once. This clonotype was detected ten times or more. Its antigen remains unknown. The junction departs from germline at one end; a sequencing error may be responsible. This CDR3 is 14 amino acids long. Source: CD4+ T cells sorted from PBMCs, taken 10 days after the yellow fever booster vaccination. This clonotype was sampled from a man between 18 and 29 years old who received the YFV17D yellow fever vaccine. The V call is TRBV12-3 or TRBV12-4, the J call TRBJ1-4; D remains ambiguous. The DNA for the CDR3 is TGCGGGATTGTGGTCAGGCCCCTAAATGAAAAACTGTTTTTT. Translating it yields CGIVVRPLNEKLFF.